A single sample gave rise to the 15 T cell receptor beta chains below, sequenced in a study of PD-L1 blockade in urothelial cancer. As to time point: pretreatment peripheral blood. The assay was immunoSEQ multiplex PCR, and TCRdb's table has in-frame clones only and misses some. Of tens of thousands of clones listed, 60% to 85% are singletons. Sequencing was performed on PBMCs, taken around atezolizumab (anti-PD-L1) treatment. All receptors come from a man between 70 and 80 years old with urothelial cancer.

J is TRBJ2-7 and V is TRBV28, with D maybe TRBD1 (7 bases). Per germline, CDR1 MDHEN and CDR2 SYDVKM. CDR3 length equals 13 residues. Trimming left V 7 bases short and J 3 bases short, with 13 bases between. The CDR3 is CASNGGGDYEQYF. Here the CDR3 DNA reads TGTGCCAGCAATGGAGGGGGCGACTACGAGCAGTACTTC.

This clone was observed a single time. J is TRBJ1-4 and V is TRBV6-1; TRBD1 matches 8 bases. This CDR3 contains 13 residues. After removal of 8 bases from V and 7 bases from J, the junction contained 6 bases not matched to a gene. Germline lookup yields CDR1 MNHNS and CDR2 SASEGT. The CDR3 nucleotides read TGTGCCAGCGACAGGGGTTTAGGTGAAAAACTGTTTTTT. It yields the protein CASDRGLGEKLFF.

Written as DNA, the CDR3 is TGTGCCAGCAGTGAAAGGCCAGGGGGCGGGAATGAGCAGTTCTTC. Protein sequence: CASSERPGGGNEQFF. The chain combines TRBV2 with TRBJ2-1; 8 nucleotides match TRBD1. CDR1 and CDR2 (germline): SNHLY, FYNNEI. The V gene end was trimmed by 2 bases and the J gene end by 7 bases; junction bases not matched to a gene: 7. The CDR3 consists of 15 residues.

The chain links TRBV7-9 to TRBJ1-2, with 9 positions matching TRBD1. The CDR3 totals 15 residues. The V gene's germline CDR1 is SEHNR and CDR2 FQNEAQ (reference sequence). V shed 2 bases, J shed 8 bases, and the junction held 9 bases outside the gene matches. Here the CDR3 reads CASSLTRDRDLGYTF. DNA for the CDR3: TGTGCCAGCAGCTTAACCCGGGACAGGGACTTGGGCTACACCTTC. Based on the CDR3 plus reference TRBV7-9 and TRBJ1-2, the full variable domain is DTGVSQNPRHKITKRGQNVTFRCDPISEHNRLYWYRQTLGQGPEFLTYFQNEAQLEKSRLLSDRFSAERPKGSFSTLEIQRTEQGDSAMYLCASSLTRDRDLGYTFGSGTRLTVV.

This rearrangement joins TRBV6-6 to TRBJ2-3, with 7 bases aligning to TRBD2. This CDR3 is built from 14 residues. From germline, CDR1 is MNHNY and CDR2 SVGAGI (reference sequence). V shed 8 bases, J shed 3 bases, and the junction held 8 bases outside the gene matches. CDR3 protein: CASGTPAGTDTQYF. In DNA, the CDR3 is TGTGCCAGCGGGACCCCAGCGGGGACAGATACGCAGTATTTT.

The rearrangement joins TRBV14 to TRBJ2-7; 7 nucleotides line up with TRBD1. The ends lost 4 bases at V and 4 bases at J; junction bases unmatched: 10. CDR3 length equals 15 residues. Germline-derived CDR1 and CDR2 are SGHDN and FVKESK. The CDR3, as DNA: TGTGCCAGCAGCCTACTAACAGGGGTGGGATACGAGCAGTACTTC. Encoded protein: CASSLLTGVGYEQYF.

The chain combines TRBV27 with TRBJ2-3, with a weak D call TRBD1 (7 bases). Germline V gene sequence: CDR1 MNHEY, CDR2 SMNVEV (reference sequence). The CDR3 spans 15 residues. The V end lost 5 bases, the J end lost 5 bases, and 17 bases lay between the germline ends. The CDR3 DNA follows: TGTGCCAGCAGTCAGGGCAGGGGGGACATAGATACGCAGTATTTT. Protein sequence: CASSQGRGDIDTQYF.

This chain joins TRBV28 and TRBJ1-1, with D possibly being TRBD1 (5 bases). The CDR3 contains 13 residues. Trimming removed 2 bases at V and 7 bases at J, with 11 bases between. The V gene's germline CDR1 is MDHEN and CDR2 SYDVKM. CDR3 residues: CASSLNQGGEAFF. The CDR3 DNA sequence: TGTGCCAGCAGTTTAAACCAGGGCGGTGAAGCTTTCTTT.

The gene calls are TRBV29-1 and TRBJ2-7; 8 bases are a match to TRBD1. The length of the CDR3 is 11 residues. The ends lost 4 bases at V and 6 bases at J; junction bases unmatched: 2. Germline CDR1 SQVTM, CDR2 ANQGSEA. The DNA for the CDR3 is TGCAGCGTTGGACAGGGGTTCGAGCAGTACTTC. Translating gives CSVGQGFEQYF.

J is TRBJ1-1 and V is TRBV6-1, with D perhaps TRBD1 (6 bases). V gave up 2 bases and J gave up 5 bases, with 15 bases separating them. The CDR3 runs 15 residues. Germline-derived CDR1 and CDR2 are MNHNS and SASEGT. The CDR3 reads CASSEFTGKGTEAFF. CDR3 bases: TGTGCCAGCAGTGAATTTACAGGGAAGGGAACTGAAGCTTTCTTT.

The chain employs TRBV27 and TRBJ2-2; 9 bases are a match to TRBD2. V lost 7 bases to trimming and J lost 3 bases; unmatched junction nucleotides: 12. CDR1 is MNHEY, CDR2 SMNVEV, per germline (reference sequence). CDR3 size: 17 residues. This CDR3 is CASTRPSGRSDTGELFF. In DNA form, the CDR3 reads TGTGCCAGCACCCGGCCCAGCGGGAGGAGTGACACCGGGGAGCTGTTTTTT.

This clone has at least ten counts. The gene calls are TRBV28 and TRBJ2-3; D may be TRBD2 (6 bases). The germline V and J ends were trimmed by 5 bases and 6 bases, with 9 bases remaining between them. Per germline, CDR1 MDHEN and CDR2 SYDVKM. This CDR3 is 12 amino acids long. CDR3 bases: TGTGCCAGCAGTGGCGGAGGGGATACGCAGTATTTT. It specifies CASSGGGDTQYF.

The gene calls are TRBV5-1 and TRBJ2-2, with 9 bases that match TRBD1. The CDR3 runs to 16 residues. Per the germline V gene, CDR1 is SGHRS and CDR2 is YFSETQ. V lost 4 bases to trimming and J lost 4 bases; unmatched junction nucleotides: 8. The CDR3 DNA sequence: TGCGCCAGCAGCGACCCGGGACAGGGAAGCACCGGGGAGCTGTTTTTT. It codes for CASSDPGQGSTGELFF.

This clone has a single count. V usage is TRBV7-9 and J usage is TRBJ1-1; D is uncertain. V lost 2 bases, J lost 3 bases, and 4 bases lay in between. The germline V gene has CDR1 SEHNR and CDR2 FQNEAQ (reference sequence). The CDR3 runs to 12 residues. The DNA of the CDR3 is TGTGCCAGCAGCTTAACAGACACTGAAGCTTTCTTT. Residues: CASSLTDTEAFF. Combining the CDR3 with reference TRBV7-9 and TRBJ1-1 gives the whole variable domain DTGVSQNPRHKITKRGQNVTFRCDPISEHNRLYWYRQTLGQGPEFLTYFQNEAQLEKSRLLSDRFSAERPKGSFSTLEIQRTEQGDSAMYLCASSLTDTEAFFGQGTRLTVV.

This chain connects TRBV2 to TRBJ2-1; D is perhaps TRBD2 (6 bases). This CDR3 spans 11 amino acids. Germline CDR1 reads SNHLY; CDR2 reads FYNNEI. V shed 7 bases and J shed 12 bases, with 13 bases lying between them. CDR3: CASTEGGRQFF. The CDR3 DNA sequence: TGTGCCAGCACCGAAGGAGGGAGGCAGTTCTTC.